The 30 T cell receptor beta chains below all came from one sample that was sequenced in a study of a mutant IDH1 vaccine in newly diagnosed glioma. The protocol was immunoSEQ multiplex PCR, while the TCRdb copy is restricted to in-frame clones and leaves out a portion. This table has 75,000 to 100,000 clones, over 85% appearing once. Specified time point: baseline, week 1 (first vaccination visit). As to treatment: pre-vaccination baseline after standard-of-care therapy. Here the sequenced sample was PBMCs, taken from a glioma patient treated with radiotherapy, temozolomide or both. The receptor set was obtained from a woman in her 50s with glioma.

The rearrangement links TRBV28 to TRBJ2-5; TRBD2 matches at 13 bases. Germline-derived CDR1 and CDR2 are MDHEN and SYDVKM. The CDR3 covers 14 residues. The ends lost 4 bases at V and 6 bases at J; junction bases unmatched: 2. The CDR3 region is CASSWTSGRKTQYF. The DNA for the CDR3 is TGTGCCAGCAGTTGGACTAGCGGGAGAAAGACCCAGTACTTC.

The genes are TRBV5-4 and TRBJ2-5; 7 bases fit TRBD2. The length of the CDR3 is 15 residues. Germline V gene lookup returns CDR1 SGHNT and CDR2 YYREEE (reference sequence). V shed 0 bases, J shed 4 bases, and the junction held 6 bases outside the gene matches. The chain's CDR3 is CASSLGLAYGETQYF. The CDR3 DNA reads TGTGCCAGCAGCTTGGGACTAGCCTATGGAGAGACCCAGTACTTC.

The chain links TRBV28 to TRBJ1-2, with D possibly being TRBD1 (5 bases). The CDR3 spans 14 residues. CDR1 and CDR2 (germline): MDHEN, SYDVKM. Trimming cost V 5 bases and J 4 bases, with 14 bases left between them. The DNA of the CDR3 is TGTGCCAGCAGTCGCCAGGGAAGTAGCTATGGCTACACCTTC. Amino acids: CASSRQGSSYGYTF.

The V call is TRBV28, the J call TRBJ2-5; D is undetermined. Trimming removed 4 bases from V and 1 base from J, with 10 bases in between. CDR1 MDHEN and CDR2 SYDVKM come from the germline V gene. The CDR3 spans 14 residues. Written as DNA, the CDR3 is TGTGCCAGCAGTTCCCCCGTTTCCCAAGAGACCCAGTACTTC. It yields the protein CASSSPVSQETQYF.

This sequence joins TRBV28 and TRBJ1-2; no clear D gene. V was trimmed by 4 bases and J by 5 bases, leaving 8 bases between them. Looked up from germline, CDR1 is MDHEN and CDR2 is SYDVKM. The CDR3 is 12 residues long. The CDR3 protein is CASSSLGYGYTF. DNA of the CDR3: TGTGCCAGCAGTTCCCTGGGTTATGGCTACACCTTC.

The chain links TRBV30 to TRBJ2-3, with 7 bases matching TRBD1. The germline CDR1 and CDR2 sequences are GTSNPN and SVGIG (reference sequence). This CDR3 has 15 residues. V shed 0 bases, J shed 6 bases, and the junction held 9 bases outside the gene matches. For the CDR3, the DNA is TGTGCCTGGAGTGTAGGGTCAGGGGGATCGGATACGCAGTATTTT. Residues: CAWSVGSGGSDTQYF.

The rearrangement links TRBV11-1 to TRBJ2-3; 7 bases match TRBD2. The CDR3 runs 15 residues. Germline V gene sequence: CDR1 SGHAT, CDR2 FQDESV (reference sequence). Losses at the gene ends were 5 bases for V and 7 bases for J; bases not matched to a gene: 12. The CDR3 DNA follows: TGTGCCAGCAGCCCGAGCGGGGCAGCGCAATATACGCAGTATTTT. Encoded protein: CASSPSGAAQYTQYF.

This chain uses TRBV27 with TRBJ2-2; perhaps TRBD1 as D (5 bases). Germline CDR1 and CDR2: MNHEY and SMNVEV (reference sequence). The CDR3 loop spans 15 amino acids. The germline V and J ends were trimmed by 3 bases and 3 bases, with 11 bases remaining between them. CDR3 bases: TGTGCCAGCAGTTTTGGGGCAGGGTACACCGGGGAGCTGTTTTTT. Translating gives CASSFGAGYTGELFF.

V and J are TRBV11-2 and TRBJ2-3; 10 bases are a match to TRBD2. After removal of 0 bases from V and 0 bases from J, the junction contained 9 bases not matched to a gene. This CDR3 comprises 19 residues. Germline CDR1 reads SGHAT; CDR2 reads FQNNGV. In DNA form, the CDR3 reads TGTGCCAGCAGCTTAGATAGCACCCTAGCGGGAGCTAGCACAGATACGCAGTATTTT. Translated, it gives CASSLDSTLAGASTDTQYF.

This chain joins TRBV6-5 and TRBJ2-7, with no clear D. Per germline, CDR1 MNHEY and CDR2 SVGAGI. Trimming removed 0 bases from V and 4 bases from J, with 7 bases in between. The CDR3 runs 13 residues. In DNA, the CDR3 is TGTGCCAGCAGTTACTCCCACGGGTACGAGCAGTACTTC. Protein product: CASSYSHGYEQYF.

The chain carries TRBV27 and TRBJ2-7, with 13 bases that match TRBD2. The CDR3 is 14 amino acids. Germline CDR1 reads MNHEY; CDR2 reads SMNVEV (reference sequence). V was pared by 6 bases and J by 6 bases, with 5 bases of the junction left unmatched. The CDR3 nucleotides read TGTGCCAGCAGAAGGACTAGCGGGAGTACCGAGCAGTACTTC. Translating it yields CASRRTSGSTEQYF.

The chain carries TRBV5-1 and TRBJ1-3, with TRBD1 as a possible D gene (6 bases). Germline V gene lookup returns CDR1 SGHRS and CDR2 YFSETQ. V shed 0 bases and J shed 0 bases, with 10 bases lying between them. This CDR3 has 16 residues. CDR3 DNA: TGCGCCAGCAGCTTGGGCCCAGGGGCCTCTGGAAACACCATATATTTT. The encoded protein is CASSLGPGASGNTIYF.

The rearrangement uses TRBV7-9 and TRBJ2-3; the D call may be TRBD1 or TRBD2 (5 bases each). Germline V lookup: CDR1 SEHNR, CDR2 FQNEAQ (reference sequence). Trimming took off 4 bases at V and 2 bases at J, with 7 bases between the two ends. CDR3 length equals 13 residues. CDR3 protein: CASSWDATDTQYF. Written as DNA, the CDR3 is TGTGCCAGCAGCTGGGACGCCACAGATACGCAGTATTTT. Full variable domain (outside the CDR3, taken from reference TRBV7-9 and TRBJ2-3): DTGVSQNPRHKITKRGQNVTFRCDPISEHNRLYWYRQTLGQGPEFLTYFQNEAQLEKSRLLSDRFSAERPKGSFSTLEIQRTEQGDSAMYLCASSWDATDTQYFGPGTRLTVL.

The chain recombines TRBV10-3 with TRBJ1-5; 8 positions agree with TRBD1. This CDR3 contains 15 residues. Germline V lookup: CDR1 ENHRY, CDR2 SYGVKD. The CDR3 bases are TGTGCATCAGGGGCGACAGGGGATAGCAATCAGCCCCAGCATTTT. Translating gives CASGATGDSNQPQHF.

This clone was observed a single time. The chain uses TRBV27 and TRBJ1-1; 7 bases agree with TRBD1. CDR3 length: 14 amino acids. V gave up 4 bases and J gave up 3 bases; unmatched junction bases: 5. Germline V lookup: CDR1 MNHEY, CDR2 SMNVEV (reference sequence). The chain's CDR3 is CASSSTGIYTEAFF. The CDR3 DNA is TGTGCCAGCAGTTCGACAGGGATCTACACTGAAGCTTTCTTT.

This rearrangement joins TRBV18 to TRBJ2-7, with TRBD2 as a possible D gene (5 bases). The V end was cut by 4 bases, the J end by 5 bases, with 9 bases between. This CDR3 contains 12 residues. The germline gives CDR1 KGHSH, CDR2 LQKENI. CDR3 nucleotide sequence: TGTGCCAGCTCACAGCGGTGGGACGAGCAGTACTTC. Amino acid sequence: CASSQRWDEQYF.

This chain joins TRBV5-1 and TRBJ2-5; TRBD2 agrees at 10 bases. Germline loops: CDR1 SGHRS, CDR2 YFSETQ. Trimming removed 4 bases from V and 4 bases from J; junction bases left unmatched: 10. This CDR3 spans 16 amino acids. CDR3 in amino acids: CASSLSPSGSLETQYF. The DNA of the CDR3 is TGCGCCAGCAGCCTTTCTCCTAGCGGGAGTTTAGAGACCCAGTACTTC.

The chain employs TRBV28 and TRBJ1-3, with TRBD1 identical over 7 bases. With 7 bases clipped from V and 4 bases from J, the junction kept 7 bases outside the gene matches. The germline gives CDR1 MDHEN, CDR2 SYDVKM. The CDR3 is made up of 14 amino acids. The CDR3 nucleotides are TGTGCCAGCACCTACAGGGGAGCGGGAAACACCATATATTTT. Encoded protein: CASTYRGAGNTIYF.

This clone appeared a single time. The chain links TRBV28 to TRBJ1-1, with 7 bases matching TRBD1. Germline V gene data show CDR1 as MDHEN and CDR2 as SYDVKM. This CDR3 contains 13 residues. Trimming cost V 10 bases and J 1 base; bases outside gene matches: 6. CDR3 DNA sequence: TGTGCCACCGAAGACAGGGCGAACACTGAAGCTTTCTTT. Translated: CATEDRANTEAFF.

The chain recombines TRBV2 with TRBJ2-1; TRBD2 aligns across 14 bases. Germline assignment: CDR1 SNHLY and CDR2 FYNNEI. This CDR3 region has 12 residues. CDR3 DNA: TGTGCGACTAGCGGGAGGGCCAATGAGCAGTTCTTC. Amino acid sequence: CATSGRANEQFF.

This clone was recorded only once. DNA of the CDR3: TGTGCCAGCAGCTCGTTGGACGGGGCGAGCTCCTACGAGCAGTACTTC. Protein product: CASSSLDGASSYEQYF. The J gene is TRBJ2-7, the V gene TRBV7-9; the D call may be TRBD1 or TRBD2 (5 bases each). The CDR3 is made up of 16 amino acids. V was shortened by 4 bases and J by 0 bases, with 16 bases between the two germline ends. Germline V CDR1 and CDR2: SEHNR, FQNEAQ (reference sequence).

The rearrangement joins TRBV28 to TRBJ2-1; tentatively, D is TRBD2 (7 bases). V dropped 2 bases and J dropped 8 bases, with 13 bases sitting between them. The CDR3 loop spans 14 amino acids. CDR1 is MDHEN, CDR2 SYDVKM, per germline. Here the CDR3 DNA reads TGTGCCAGCAGTTTAGCGGGAGCAGGGGATGAGCAGTTCTTC. This translates into CASSLAGAGDEQFF.

This chain joins TRBV28 and TRBJ2-1, with D possibly called TRBD1 or TRBD2 (5 bases each). Germline assignment: CDR1 MDHEN and CDR2 SYDVKM. V dropped 8 bases and J dropped 5 bases, with 13 bases sitting between them. The CDR3 sequence is 13 residues long. CDR3 nucleotide sequence: TGTGCCAGCTTCCTCCGGGGCCACAATGAGCAGTTCTTC. It is translated as CASFLRGHNEQFF. The whole variable domain, remainder taken from reference TRBV28 and TRBJ2-1, is DVKVTQSSRYLVKRTGEKVFLECVQDMDHENMFWYRQDPGLGLRLIYFSYDVKMKEKGDIPEGYSVSREKKERFSLILESASTNQTSMYLCASFLRGHNEQFFGPGTRLTVL.

This chain uses TRBV28 with TRBJ1-2; a weak D match, TRBD1 (5 bases). Trimming removed 3 bases at V and 5 bases at J, with 16 bases between. In germline, CDR1 is MDHEN, CDR2 SYDVKM. The CDR3 length is 15 residues. The CDR3 DNA reads as TGTGCCAGCAGTTTGTGGGACCGGAAAACTTATGGCTACACCTTC. Amino acids: CASSLWDRKTYGYTF.

The chain has TRBV11-1 and TRBJ2-1, with 7 nucleotides matching TRBD1. The CDR3 has 14 amino acids. CDR1 and CDR2 (germline): SGHAT, FQDESV (reference sequence). V was pared by 0 bases and J by 7 bases, with 3 bases of the junction left unmatched. The chain's CDR3 is CASSLAPGGNEQFF. The CDR3 nucleotides are TGTGCCAGCAGCTTAGCGCCAGGGGGAAATGAGCAGTTCTTC.

This clone was counted once. This chain connects TRBV18 to TRBJ2-1; D is undetermined. V lost 6 bases to trimming and J lost 5 bases, with 11 bases between them. Germline CDR1 and CDR2: KGHSH and LQKENI. This CDR3 contains 13 residues. The CDR3 protein is CASSPFFDNEQFF. Written as DNA, the CDR3 is TGTGCCAGCTCCCCCTTTTTCGACAATGAGCAGTTCTTC.

The rearrangement joins TRBV7-3 to TRBJ2-1; 11 bases align to TRBD2. This CDR3 contains 15 residues. The germline V gene has CDR1 SGHTA and CDR2 FQGTGA. V shed 5 bases and J 4 bases; nucleotides not matched to a gene: 4. CDR3 bases: TGTGCCAGCAGCCGACTAGCGGGACGTTACAATGAGCAGTTCTTC. Its translation: CASSRLAGRYNEQFF. Complete variable domain (other parts from reference TRBV7-3 and TRBJ2-1): GAGVSQTPSNKVTEKGKYVELRCDPISGHTALYWYRQSLGQGPEFLIYFQGTGAADDSGLPNDRFFAVRPEGSVSTLKIQRTERGDSAVYLCASSRLAGRYNEQFFGPGTRLTVL.

The V gene is TRBV28, the J gene TRBJ2-6, with D perhaps assigned TRBD1 or TRBD2 (6 bases each). The CDR3 has 19 amino acids. The V and J ends lost 6 bases and 0 bases respectively, with 21 bases between them. Germline values: CDR1 MDHEN, CDR2 SYDVKM. The CDR3 is CASSRLGGSLGSGANVLTF. CDR3 DNA sequence: TGTGCCAGCAGCCGCCTAGGGGGGTCCCTCGGCTCTGGGGCCAACGTCCTGACTTTC. The whole variable domain, remainder taken from reference TRBV28 and TRBJ2-6, is DVKVTQSSRYLVKRTGEKVFLECVQDMDHENMFWYRQDPGLGLRLIYFSYDVKMKEKGDIPEGYSVSREKKERFSLILESASTNQTSMYLCASSRLGGSLGSGANVLTFGAGSRLTVL.

This rearrangement joins TRBV2 to TRBJ2-3; TRBD2 matches 9 bases. Germline V gene sequence: CDR1 SNHLY, CDR2 FYNNEI. The CDR3 contains 15 residues. The V segment lost 5 bases and the J segment 3 bases; nucleotides outside the gene matches: 6. The CDR3 loop reads CASSLLTSGTDTQYF. The CDR3 DNA reads TGTGCCAGCAGTCTGCTTACTAGCGGGACAGATACGCAGTATTTT.

The gene calls are TRBV7-2 and TRBJ2-7, with 9 bases lining up with TRBD2. With 4 bases clipped from V and 0 bases from J, the junction kept 4 bases outside the gene matches. Germline V lookup: CDR1 SGHTA, CDR2 FQGNSA. This CDR3 region has 15 residues. The CDR3 nucleotides are TGTGCCAGCAGCTCCACTAGCGGGCGCTCCTACGAGCAGTACTTC. Translating it yields CASSSTSGRSYEQYF.